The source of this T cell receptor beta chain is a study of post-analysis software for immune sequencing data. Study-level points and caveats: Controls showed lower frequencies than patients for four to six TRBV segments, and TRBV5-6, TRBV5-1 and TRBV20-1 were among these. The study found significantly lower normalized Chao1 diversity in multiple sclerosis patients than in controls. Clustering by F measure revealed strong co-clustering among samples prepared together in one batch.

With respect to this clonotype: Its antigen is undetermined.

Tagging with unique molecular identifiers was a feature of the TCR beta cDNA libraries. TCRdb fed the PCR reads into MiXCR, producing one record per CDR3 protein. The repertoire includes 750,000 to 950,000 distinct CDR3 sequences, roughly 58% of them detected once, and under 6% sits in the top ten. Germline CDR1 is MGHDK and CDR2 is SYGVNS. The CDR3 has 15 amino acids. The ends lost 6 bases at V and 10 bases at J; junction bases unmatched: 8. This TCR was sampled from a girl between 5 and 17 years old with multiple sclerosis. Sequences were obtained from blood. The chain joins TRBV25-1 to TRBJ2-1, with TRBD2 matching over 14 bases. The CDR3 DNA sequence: TGTGCCAGCAGCGAGGGACTAGCGGGAGCGCGCGAGCAGTTCTTC. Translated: CASSEGLAGAREQFF.